The 32 T cell receptor beta chains listed next were all sequenced from one sample in a study of blood T cell repertoires in COVID-19. The assay was immunoSEQ multiplex PCR, and TCRdb's table has in-frame clones only and misses some. The repertoire holds about 12,000 clones, with 78% as singletons. What was sequenced was peripheral blood. The receptors derive from a human donor in a cohort sampled during active COVID-19.

The V call is TRBV28, the J call TRBJ2-2; 8 nucleotides align to TRBD1. The CDR3 is 15 residues long. V lost 6 bases, J lost 9 bases, and 12 bases stayed unmatched. Germline values: CDR1 MDHEN, CDR2 SYDVKM. Here the CDR3 reads CASSRATQGARELFF. Written as DNA, the CDR3 is TGTGCCAGCAGCCGAGCTACTCAGGGGGCCCGGGAGCTGTTTTTT.

This clone has just one count. The germline gene is not matched at one end of the junction; a read error may be the cause. V gene TRBV12-3 or TRBV12-4 combines with J gene TRBJ1-1; D not resolved. This CDR3 contains 13 residues. In DNA, the CDR3 is TGTGCCAGCAGTAAACAGTGGGCAACTGAATCTTTCTTT. This translates into CASSKQWATESFF.

This chain joins TRBV18 and TRBJ1-5; D remains ambiguous. V lost 2 bases and J lost 5, with 7 bases in between. The CDR3 spans 13 residues. Germline V gene sequence: CDR1 KGHSH, CDR2 LQKENI. The CDR3 sequence: CASSPGADQPQHF. The CDR3 region has the DNA TGTGCCAGCTCACCAGGAGCAGATCAGCCCCAGCATTTT.

The V gene is TRBV3-1 (or the pseudogene TRBV3-2), the J gene TRBJ1-2, with 8 bases fitting TRBD1. The CDR3 sequence is 13 residues long. Per germline, CDR1 LGHDT and CDR2 YNNKEL (reference sequence). Trimming removed 1 base from V and 8 bases from J; junction bases left unmatched: 3. In DNA, the CDR3 is TGTGCCAGCAGCCAAGGGGACAGGCCCGGCTACACCTTC. Translation: CASSQGDRPGYTF.

DNA of the CDR3: TGTGCCAGCAGCCTCAACAGGGCTCCCGGTGAAAAACTGTTTTTT. Its translation: CASSLNRAPGEKLFF. The chain recombines TRBV14 with TRBJ1-4; maybe TRBD1 (6 bases). There are 15 residues in the CDR3. Trimming shortened V by 4 bases and J by 7 bases, and 16 bases separated the two germline ends. The germline gives CDR1 SGHDN, CDR2 FVKESK.

CDR3 in DNA: TGTGCCAGCAGCTTGAGACTAGCGGGGGGGTTCCTCACAGATACGCAGTATTTT. It codes for CASSLRLAGGFLTDTQYF. V is TRBV5-6 and J is TRBJ2-3; 14 nucleotides agree with TRBD2. Germline trimming cut 1 base from V and 2 bases from J; bases unmatched to any gene: 6. The CDR3 contains 18 residues. Germline loops: CDR1 SGHDT, CDR2 YYEEEE. The whole variable domain, remainder taken from reference TRBV5-6 and TRBJ2-3, is DAGVTQSPTHLIKTRGQQVTLRCSPKSGHDTVSWYQQALGQGPQFIFQYYEEEERQRGNFPDRFSGHQFPNYSSELNVNALLLGDSALYLCASSLRLAGGFLTDTQYFGPGTRLTVL.

The genes are TRBV10-3 and TRBJ1-1; TRBD1 matches at 7 bases. The CDR3 totals 14 residues. V shed 8 bases, J shed 1 base, and the junction held 7 bases outside the gene matches. From germline, CDR1 is ENHRY and CDR2 SYGVKD. The CDR3 region is CAIGTGVRNTEAFF. The CDR3 bases are TGTGCCATCGGAACAGGGGTTAGGAACACTGAAGCTTTCTTT.

V gene TRBV20-1 combines with J gene TRBJ2-1, with D perhaps TRBD1 (5 bases). V lost 3 bases to trimming and J lost 3 bases, with 15 bases between them. This CDR3 region has 15 residues. The germline V gene encodes CDR1 DFQATT and CDR2 SNEGSKA (reference sequence). CDR3 sequence: CSASAGLNYYNEQFF. The CDR3, as DNA: TGCAGTGCTAGTGCAGGGCTGAACTACTACAATGAGCAGTTCTTC.

The chain uses TRBV7-9 and TRBJ2-7, with a weak D call TRBD1 (5 bases). This CDR3 comprises 14 residues. V lost 1 base, J lost 3 bases, and 10 bases lay in between. Per the germline V gene, CDR1 is SEHNR and CDR2 is FQNEAQ (reference sequence). CDR3 sequence reads: CASSLGDSVYEQYF. In DNA, the CDR3 is TGTGCCAGCAGCTTAGGCGACAGCGTCTACGAGCAGTACTTC.

The chain couples TRBV19 to TRBJ2-2, with 11 bases that match TRBD1. Germline V gene data show CDR1 as LNHDA and CDR2 as SQIVND (reference sequence). This CDR3 spans 17 amino acids. V gave up 0 bases and J gave up 6 bases; unmatched junction bases: 6. The CDR3: CASSIDWTGGRAGELFF. In nucleotides, the CDR3 is TGTGCCAGTAGTATAGACTGGACAGGGGGCAGGGCCGGGGAGCTGTTTTTT.

The chain has TRBV18 and TRBJ2-3, with 7 bases that match TRBD2. The CDR3 runs to 13 residues. J gave up 3 bases and V 5 bases, and 2 bases lay outside the gene matches. The germline CDR1 and CDR2 sequences are KGHSH and LQKENI. Written as DNA, the CDR3 is TGTGCCAGCTCAGGGACTATGACAGATACGCAGTATTTT. Protein sequence: CASSGTMTDTQYF.

The chain joins TRBV9 to TRBJ1-1, with D perhaps matching TRBD1 (6 bases). V was cut by 3 bases and J by 4 bases, with 13 bases left in between. CDR3 length: 14 residues. CDR1 is SGDLS, CDR2 YYNGEE, per germline. DNA for the CDR3: TGTGCCAGCAGCGCCCCAGGGGCGGGCACTGAAGCTTTCTTT. Protein product: CASSAPGAGTEAFF.

The chain has TRBV29-1 and TRBJ2-1; D may be TRBD1 (6 bases). Germline V gene sequence: CDR1 SQVTM, CDR2 ANQGSEA. The CDR3 loop spans 13 amino acids. The V and J ends lost 7 bases and 2 bases respectively, with 12 bases between them. CDR3 region: CSALGTTYNEQFF. In DNA form, the CDR3 reads TGCAGCGCCTTGGGGACAACCTACAATGAGCAGTTCTTC.

The sample holds one count of this clone. The rearrangement uses TRBV3-1 (or the pseudogene TRBV3-2) and TRBJ1-1; TRBD1 agrees at 10 bases. J gave up 11 bases and V 6 bases, and 18 bases lay outside the gene matches. The CDR3 loop spans 16 amino acids. Germline V CDR1 and CDR2: LGHDT, YNNKEL (reference sequence). This CDR3 is CASSGGQGLLLKGAFF. Written as DNA, the CDR3 is TGTGCCAGCAGTGGGGGACAGGGGTTATTACTGAAGGGGGCTTTCTTT.

V gene TRBV4-1 combines with J gene TRBJ2-3; 14 bases are shared with TRBD2. Germline CDR1 and CDR2: MGHRA and YSYEKL. The ends lost 4 bases at V and 5 bases at J; junction bases unmatched: 8. The length of the CDR3 is 17 residues. CDR3 coding DNA: TGCGCCAGCAGCCTCGGACTAGCGGGGGGCATGGGAGATACGCAGTATTTT. Encoded protein: CASSLGLAGGMGDTQYF.

CDR3 nucleotide sequence: TGCGCCAGCAGCTCAACCACAGGGATGAACACTGAAGCTTTCTTT. This codes for CASSSTTGMNTEAFF. The chain has TRBV5-1 and TRBJ1-1; a possible D gene is TRBD1 (6 bases). V was trimmed by 3 bases and J by 0 bases, leaving 12 bases between them. CDR1 SGHRS and CDR2 YFSETQ come from the germline V gene. The CDR3 is 15 amino acids.

The rearrangement joins TRBV5-5 to TRBJ1-6; a possible D gene is TRBD1 (5 bases). The CDR3 length is 15 residues. CDR1 is SGHKS and CDR2 is YYEKEE in the germline V gene (reference sequence). V was shortened by 0 bases and J by 9 bases, with 13 bases between the two germline ends. The CDR3 nucleotides are TGTGCCAGCAGCTTGGACAGGCCCGAGGTTTCACCCCTCCACTTT. It translates to CASSLDRPEVSPLHF.

This chain uses TRBV5-1 with TRBJ1-2; D uncertain. The CDR3 is 14 residues long. Per the germline V gene, CDR1 is SGHRS and CDR2 is YFSETQ. V was trimmed by 0 bases and J by 2 bases, leaving 8 bases between them. The CDR3 spells CASSLGTGNYGYTF. The CDR3 DNA follows: TGCGCCAGCAGCTTGGGTACCGGGAACTATGGCTACACCTTC.

V and J are TRBV23-1 and TRBJ1-2; weak D call: TRBD1 (6 bases). TRBV23-1 is an open reading frame, and its role is uncertain. CDR3 length equals 16 residues. V lost 3 bases to trimming and J lost 4 bases, with 18 bases between them. The CDR3 DNA follows: TGCGCCAGCAGTCAGACGCCGACAGGTTATTTCTATGGCTACACCTTC. Its translation: CASSQTPTGYFYGYTF.

This clone is medium-sized. This chain connects TRBV5-6 to TRBJ1-5, with D possibly TRBD1 on 5 matching bases. CDR3 size: 16 residues. Germline-derived CDR1 and CDR2 are SGHDT and YYEEEE. Trimming stripped 5 bases from V and 1 base from J, with 16 bases between. The CDR3 spells CASRSGGDPSNQPQHF. CDR3 nucleotide sequence: TGTGCCAGCAGAAGTGGAGGGGATCCCAGCAATCAGCCCCAGCATTTT.

V usage is TRBV2 and J usage is TRBJ1-3; a possible D gene is TRBD1 (6 bases). From germline, CDR1 is SNHLY and CDR2 FYNNEI. There are 16 residues in the CDR3. V was pared by 1 base and J by 2 bases, with 12 bases between. In DNA, the CDR3 is TGTGCCAGCAGTGAAGTCTCGGGGGGCACTGGAAACACCATATATTTT. This translates into CASSEVSGGTGNTIYF.

V gene TRBV19 combines with J gene TRBJ1-1; unclear D gene. This CDR3 comprises 15 residues. Trimming shortened V by 1 base and J by 4 bases, and 13 bases separated the two germline ends. The germline V gene encodes CDR1 LNHDA and CDR2 SQIVND (reference sequence). CDR3 nucleotides: TGTGCCAGTAGTATAGGGGGTTGGAGGACCACTGAAGCTTTCTTT. Encoded protein: CASSIGGWRTTEAFF.

This clone has more than one count but fewer than ten. The chain is built from TRBV19 and TRBJ1-6; D gene ambiguous. The CDR3 extends over 14 amino acids. Trimming left V 5 bases short and J 5 bases short, with 10 bases between. Germline V lookup: CDR1 LNHDA, CDR2 SQIVND (reference sequence). CDR3 loop: CASSPGGNNSPLHF. In DNA form, the CDR3 reads TGTGCCAGTAGTCCCGGAGGGAATAATTCACCCCTCCACTTT.

The chain recombines TRBV12-5 with TRBJ2-2; D is possibly TRBD1 (6 bases). Germline CDR1 reads LGHNT; CDR2 reads FRNRAP. Deletions cut 4 bases from V and 0 bases from J, with 6 bases between. This CDR3 has 14 residues. The CDR3 DNA follows: TGTGCTAGTGGTTCAGGGGCGAACACCGGGGAGCTGTTTTTT. This gives the protein CASGSGANTGELFF. Drawing the rest from reference TRBV12-5 and TRBJ2-2, the complete variable domain is DARVTQTPRHKVTEMGQEVTMRCQPILGHNTVFWYRQTMMQGLELLAYFRNRAPLDDSGMPKDRFSAEMPDATLATLKIQPSEPRDSAVYFCASGSGANTGELFFGEGSRLTVL.

This clone showed up just a few times. The V and J genes are TRBV5-1 and TRBJ2-1; D gene ambiguous. CDR1 and CDR2 (germline): SGHRS, YFSETQ. With 1 base removed from V and 5 bases from J, the gap between germline ends came to 7 bases. The CDR3 spans 13 residues. The CDR3 loop reads CASSLSRDNEQFF. The CDR3 nucleotides are TGCGCCAGCAGCTTGTCTCGTGACAATGAGCAGTTCTTC.

The chain uses TRBV7-2 and TRBJ1-6; unclear D gene. The germline gives CDR1 SGHTA, CDR2 FQGNSA. This CDR3 has 15 amino acids. Trimming shortened V by 3 bases and J by 0 bases, and 6 bases separated the two germline ends. DNA for the CDR3: TGTGCCAGCAGCTTGAGTAGCTCCTATAATTCACCCCTCCACTTT. As protein: CASSLSSSYNSPLHF.

The chain is built from TRBV28 and TRBJ1-1; D remains unclear. Trimming left V 6 bases short and J 9 bases short, with 11 bases between. This CDR3 is built from 11 residues. Germline V gives CDR1 MDHEN, CDR2 SYDVKM. The CDR3 bases are TGTGCCAGCAGGGAACAGTTTAAAGCTTTCTTT. Translating it yields CASREQFKAFF. Full variable domain (remainder filled in from reference TRBV28 and TRBJ1-1): DVKVTQSSRYLVKRTGEKVFLECVQDMDHENMFWYRQDPGLGLRLIYFSYDVKMKEKGDIPEGYSVSREKKERFSLILESASTNQTSMYLCASREQFKAFFGQGTRLTVV.

This chain uses TRBV19 with TRBJ1-5; 9 nucleotides align to TRBD1. The J segment lost 7 bases and the V segment lost 2 bases, leaving 6 bases of the junction unmatched. Per germline, CDR1 LNHDA and CDR2 SQIVND (reference sequence). There are 15 residues in the CDR3. CDR3 residues: CASSISGQGLQPQHF. For the CDR3, the DNA is TGTGCCAGTAGTATATCGGGACAGGGCTTACAGCCCCAGCATTTT.

The chain carries TRBV7-2 and TRBJ2-1; 10 bases map to TRBD1. Trimming at V came to 4 bases and at J to 9 bases, leaving 12 bases not matched to a gene. There are 16 residues in the CDR3. CDR1 and CDR2 from the germline V gene are SGHTA and FQGNSA. The CDR3 spells CASSSPLGQGWGEQFF. CDR3 bases: TGTGCCAGCAGCTCCCCTTTGGGACAGGGGTGGGGTGAGCAGTTCTTC.

V usage is TRBV5-1 and J usage is TRBJ2-1; 7 bases are shared with TRBD2. This CDR3 comprises 15 residues. CDR1 and CDR2 from the germline V gene are SGHRS and YFSETQ. V was clipped by 0 bases and J by 5 bases; unmatched bases: 5. The CDR3 DNA is TGCGCCAGCAGCTTGGTGCCCCGGGGGGACAATGAGCAGTTCTTC. This sequence encodes CASSLVPRGDNEQFF.

This clone has just a few counts. The V call is TRBV6-2 or TRBV6-3, the J call TRBJ1-1; D remains ambiguous. The germline gives CDR1 MNHEY, CDR2 SVGEGT. V was trimmed by 5 bases and J by 6 bases, leaving 7 bases between them. CDR3 length: 11 amino acids. Here the CDR3 reads CASSDGAEAFF. CDR3 nucleotides: TGTGCCAGCAGTGACGGAGCTGAAGCTTTCTTT.

The chain joins TRBV9 to TRBJ2-3; no reliable D call. The germline V gene has CDR1 SGDLS and CDR2 YYNGEE. CDR3 length equals 12 residues. With 4 bases removed from V and 0 bases from J, the gap between germline ends came to 3 bases. CDR3 sequence (DNA): TGTGCCAGCAGCTCAAGCACAGATACGCAGTATTTT. As protein: CASSSSTDTQYF.